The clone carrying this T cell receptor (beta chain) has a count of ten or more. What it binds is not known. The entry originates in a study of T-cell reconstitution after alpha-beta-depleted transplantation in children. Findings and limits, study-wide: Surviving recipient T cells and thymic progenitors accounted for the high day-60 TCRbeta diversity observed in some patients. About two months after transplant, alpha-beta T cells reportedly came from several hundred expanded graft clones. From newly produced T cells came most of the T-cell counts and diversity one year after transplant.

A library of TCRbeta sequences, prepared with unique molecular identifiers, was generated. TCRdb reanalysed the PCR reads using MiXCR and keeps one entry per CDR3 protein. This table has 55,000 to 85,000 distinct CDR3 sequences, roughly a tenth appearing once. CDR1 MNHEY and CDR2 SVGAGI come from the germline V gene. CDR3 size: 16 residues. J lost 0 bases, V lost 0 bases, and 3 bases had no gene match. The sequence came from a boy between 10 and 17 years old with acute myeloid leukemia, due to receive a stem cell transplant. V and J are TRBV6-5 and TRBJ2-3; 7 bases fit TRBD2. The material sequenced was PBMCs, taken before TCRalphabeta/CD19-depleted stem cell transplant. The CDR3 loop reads CASSYSGRESTDTQYF. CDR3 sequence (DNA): TGTGCCAGCAGTTACTCGGGGCGGGAGAGCACAGATACGCAGTATTTT.